Below are 20 T cell receptor beta chains sequenced from a single sample in a study of early T cells in non-severe SARS-CoV-2 infection. TCRdb reprocessed the 5' RACE reads with MiXCR, giving one entry per CDR3 protein. The sample lists around 89,000 distinct CDR3 sequences, approximately 14% occurring once. Sequenced sample: whole blood. The receptors derive from an adult who was a healthcare worker with PCR-confirmed SARS-CoV-2 infection or an uninfected control (not recorded which).

The chain couples TRBV2 to TRBJ2-2; D is tentatively TRBD1 or TRBD2 (6 bases each). Trimming shortened V by 6 bases and J by 7 bases, and 15 bases separated the two germline ends. This CDR3 is 14 amino acids long. CDR1 is SNHLY, CDR2 FYNNEI, per germline. CDR3 protein: CASRSSGAVGELFF. The CDR3 DNA follows: TGTGCCAGCAGGTCTTCGGGGGCTGTCGGGGAGCTGTTTTTT.

The chain employs TRBV7-8 and TRBJ2-1; D is possibly TRBD2 (6 bases). This CDR3 is 15 amino acids long. CDR1 and CDR2 from the germline V gene are SGHVS and FQNEAQ. V gave up 5 bases and J gave up 2 bases, with 13 bases separating them. The CDR3 sequence is CASSLGGKTYNEQFF. CDR3 sequence (DNA): TGTGCCAGCAGCCTCGGAGGGAAGACCTACAATGAGCAGTTCTTC.

The V and J genes are TRBV3-1 and TRBJ2-1, with no clear D. This CDR3 comprises 11 residues. Germline V gene lookup returns CDR1 LGHDT and CDR2 YNNKEL (reference sequence). Trimming left V 4 bases short and J 7 bases short, with 5 bases between. The CDR3 DNA follows: TGTGCCAGCAGCCTCCAAAATGAGCAGTTCTTC. Translating it yields CASSLQNEQFF.

This rearrangement joins TRBV5-5 to TRBJ1-1; D unresolved. The CDR3 runs 14 residues. The germline V gene has CDR1 SGHKS and CDR2 YYEKEE (reference sequence). Trimming stripped 0 bases from V and 1 base from J, with 7 bases between. The CDR3 bases are TGTGCCAGCAGCTTGGTCGCAGGGAACACTGAAGCTTTCTTT. Amino acids: CASSLVAGNTEAFF.

This clonotype was seen ten or more times. The V gene is TRBV20-1, the J gene TRBJ1-6; D unresolved. V gave up 0 bases and J gave up 8 bases, with 14 bases separating them. The CDR3 contains 15 residues. CDR1 DFQATT and CDR2 SNEGSKA come from the germline V gene (reference sequence). The CDR3 nucleotides are TGCAGTGCTAGAGATCCCGGTGCTGGTCATTCACCCCTCCACTTT. Residues: CSARDPGAGHSPLHF.

The chain employs TRBV4-1 and TRBJ2-3; TRBD1 matches 10 bases. The CDR3 is made up of 19 amino acids. Trimming at V came to 0 bases and at J to 3 bases, leaving 12 bases not matched to a gene. Per the germline V gene, CDR1 is MGHRA and CDR2 is YSYEKL. The CDR3 is CASSQERSLGTGATDTQYF. For the CDR3, the DNA is TGCGCCAGCAGCCAAGAACGTTCGTTGGGGACAGGGGCAACAGATACGCAGTATTTT.

This clonotype appeared a few times. CDR3 in DNA: TGTGCCAGCAGCTCGGACTTCCAATCCTATGAAGCTTTCTTT. It specifies CASSSDFQSYEAFF. The rearrangement joins TRBV7-2 to TRBJ1-1; D not resolved. Germline V lookup: CDR1 SGHTA, CDR2 FQGNSA. The CDR3 is made up of 14 amino acids. The V and J ends lost 4 bases and 7 bases respectively, with 16 bases between them.

At least ten counts were recorded for this clonotype. This chain joins TRBV11-2 and TRBJ2-3, with D perhaps matching TRBD1 (6 bases). The length of the CDR3 is 16 residues. Germline values: CDR1 SGHAT, CDR2 FQNNGV. Trimming took 10 bases from V and 1 from J, leaving 21 bases between them. DNA of the CDR3: TGTGCCATCAGTCCCTCGAGGGGGATAGGCACAGATACGCAGTATTTT. Protein sequence: CAISPSRGIGTDTQYF.

This clonotype was found a few times. The chain is built from TRBV5-1 and TRBJ1-1, with TRBD1 as a possible D gene (6 bases). This CDR3 is 14 amino acids long. The germline gives CDR1 SGHRS, CDR2 YFSETQ. V gave up 0 bases and J gave up 3 bases, with 9 bases separating them. The CDR3 protein is CASSLGYRDTEAFF. As DNA, the CDR3 is TGCGCCAGCAGCTTGGGTTACAGGGACACTGAAGCTTTCTTT. The variable domain in full, completed from reference TRBV5-1 and TRBJ1-1, reads KAGVTQTPRYLIKTRGQQVTLSCSPISGHRSVSWYQQTPGQGLQFLFEYFSETQRNKGNFPGRFSGRQFSNSRSEMNVSTLELGDSALYLCASSLGYRDTEAFFGQGTRLTVV.

The V gene is TRBV3-1, the J gene TRBJ1-2, with D possibly matching TRBD1 (6 bases). The CDR3 covers 17 residues. The germline CDR1 and CDR2 sequences are LGHDT and YNNKEL (reference sequence). V shed 0 bases and J shed 2 bases, with 16 bases lying between them. The CDR3 coding sequence is TGTGCCAGCAGCCAAGAAGGGTCCTGGGGGCTGAACTATGGCTACACCTTC. It yields the protein CASSQEGSWGLNYGYTF.

The chain uses TRBV12-3 or TRBV12-4 and TRBJ2-1; 10 nucleotides align to TRBD2. V gave up 5 bases and J gave up 0 bases; unmatched junction bases: 4. This CDR3 spans 16 amino acids. Here the CDR3 reads CASSPIAGGSYNEQFF. The CDR3 DNA follows: TGTGCCAGCAGTCCAATAGCGGGGGGCTCCTACAATGAGCAGTTCTTC.

The chain couples TRBV7-3 to TRBJ2-2; weak D call: TRBD1 (5 bases). The germline CDR1 and CDR2 sequences are SGHTA and FQGTGA. Trimming took 5 bases from V and 7 from J, leaving 14 bases between them. CDR3 length: 14 amino acids. CDR3 in amino acids: CASSPPGANGELFF. CDR3 bases: TGTGCCAGCAGCCCCCCTGGGGCAAACGGGGAGCTGTTTTTT.

In this sample, this clonotype turned up a few times. This chain joins TRBV2 and TRBJ2-2, with 10 bases fitting TRBD1. V dropped 8 bases and J dropped 7; count of bases not matched to a gene: 13. This CDR3 is 16 amino acids long. In germline, CDR1 is SNHLY, CDR2 FYNNEI. The CDR3 sequence: CASENSGQGMVGELFF. The CDR3 DNA follows: TGTGCCAGCGAAAACTCGGGACAGGGGATGGTCGGGGAGCTGTTTTTT.

There are a few counts of this clonotype. The V call is TRBV12-3 or TRBV12-4, the J call TRBJ2-1; 8 positions agree with TRBD2. CDR3 length: 17 residues. The V gene end was trimmed by 6 bases and the J gene end by 5 bases; junction bases not matched to a gene: 15. As DNA, the CDR3 is TGTGCCAGCAGCTTGAGGGTTTTGGCTAGCGGGCACAATGAGCAGTTCTTC. Translation: CASSLRVLASGHNEQFF.

The rearrangement joins TRBV5-4 to TRBJ2-1, with 15 bases that match TRBD2. With 3 bases clipped from V and 10 bases from J, the junction kept 8 bases outside the gene matches. The CDR3 sequence is 16 residues long. The germline V gene has CDR1 SGHNT and CDR2 YYREEE (reference sequence). CDR3 sequence: CASSWGGTSGGSEQFF. The CDR3, as DNA: TGTGCCAGCAGCTGGGGAGGGACTAGCGGGGGGTCCGAGCAGTTCTTC.

This clonotype was seen a handful of times. This chain connects TRBV7-7 to TRBJ2-4; D gene uncertain. The germline gives CDR1 SSHAT, CDR2 FNYEAQ (reference sequence). The CDR3 is 14 residues long. V was trimmed by 5 bases and J by 1 base, leaving 9 bases between them. The DNA of the CDR3 is TGTGCCAGCAGCCGCCCTGGCGCCAAAAACATTCAGTACTTC. Translated: CASSRPGAKNIQYF.

The CDR3 region is CSARQINQPQHF. DNA of the CDR3: TGCAGTGCTAGACAGATCAATCAGCCCCAGCATTTT. The chain employs TRBV20-1 and TRBJ1-5; D gene ambiguous. This CDR3 contains 12 residues. Germline lookup yields CDR1 DFQATT and CDR2 SNEGSKA (reference sequence). V dropped 2 bases and J dropped 3 bases, with 5 bases sitting between them.

This clonotype was counted many times. The rearrangement uses TRBV11-2 and TRBJ2-2, with D unresolved. Trimming took 4 bases from V and 2 from J, leaving 17 bases between them. Per the germline V gene, CDR1 is SGHAT and CDR2 is FQNNGV. CDR3 size: 17 residues. CDR3 sequence reads: CASSSPRAEFNTGELFF. Here the CDR3 DNA reads TGTGCCAGCAGCTCCCCTAGGGCAGAATTTAACACCGGGGAGCTGTTTTTT. Together with reference TRBV11-2 and TRBJ2-2, the CDR3 gives the full variable domain: EAGVAQSPRYKIIEKRQSVAFWCNPISGHATLYWYQQILGQGPKLLIQFQNNGVVDDSQLPKDRFSAERLKGVDSTLKIQPAKLEDSAVYLCASSSPRAEFNTGELFFGEGSRLTVL.

This clonotype was seen only a few times. The J gene is TRBJ1-1, the V gene TRBV5-1; D might be TRBD1 (6 bases). Germline-derived CDR1 and CDR2 are SGHRS and YFSETQ. V lost 5 bases and J lost 5, with 16 bases in between. CDR3 size: 14 residues. The CDR3: CASSPQLGQTEAFF. CDR3 DNA sequence: TGCGCCAGCAGTCCCCAACTCGGACAGACTGAAGCTTTCTTT.

This clonotype was found a few times. V is TRBV6-5 and J is TRBJ1-6; D is ambiguous. Trimming pared 2 bases from V and 6 bases from J, leaving 11 bases between. This CDR3 contains 15 residues. CDR1 MNHEY and CDR2 SVGAGI come from the germline V gene. CDR3 in amino acids: CASSYGRHGNSPLHF. The DNA for the CDR3 is TGTGCCAGCAGTTACGGCAGGCACGGTAATTCACCCCTCCACTTT.